The 12 T cell receptor beta chains reported below all come from one sample, sequenced in a study of Tregs in tolerant kidney transplant recipients. The repertoire was sequenced with immunoSEQ multiplex PCR; TCRdb's copy has only in-frame clones and lacks some. The repertoire holds around 61,000 clones, about 90% seen once, with around 4% in the top ten. Recipients received nonmyeloablative bone marrow transplants from related graft donors, with transient mixed chimerism. Source: CD4+ T cells from blood (PBMCs), taken 6 months after the transplant. These receptors were taken from a human patient who received a combined kidney and bone marrow transplant. The T cells may partly be graft donor cells.

The chain combines TRBV18 with TRBJ2-7; perhaps TRBD1 as D (6 bases). Trimming left V 5 bases short and J 7 bases short, with 12 bases between. The CDR3 length is 12 residues. Germline CDR1 is KGHSH and CDR2 is LQKENI. The CDR3 coding sequence is TGTGCCAGCTCAAACAGGGATCTGGAGCAGTACTTC. This encodes CASSNRDLEQYF. Together with reference TRBV18 and TRBJ2-7, the CDR3 gives the full variable domain: NAGVMQNPRHLVRRRGQEARLRCSPMKGHSHVYWYRQLPEEGLKFMVYLQKENIIDESGMPKERFSAEFPKEGPSILRIQQVVRGDSAAYFCASSNRDLEQYFGPGTRLTVT.

The chain couples TRBV11-2 to TRBJ2-1, with a weak D call TRBD2 (5 bases). CDR1 is SGHAT and CDR2 is FQNNGV in the germline V gene. The CDR3 has 14 amino acids. With 3 bases removed from V and 4 bases from J, the gap between germline ends came to 10 bases. The CDR3 loop is CASSFAVAYNEQFF. CDR3 nucleotides: TGTGCCAGCAGCTTCGCTGTAGCGTACAATGAGCAGTTCTTC.

This clone showed up just a few times. The J gene is TRBJ2-7, the V gene TRBV10-3; 8 bases align to TRBD2. Germline V gene data show CDR1 as ENHRY and CDR2 as SYGVKD. The V gene end was trimmed by 2 bases and the J gene end by 4 bases; junction bases not matched to a gene: 7. The CDR3 loop spans 15 amino acids. The CDR3 sequence is CAISEGSGSGYEQYF. The CDR3 DNA sequence: TGTGCCATCAGTGAGGGAAGCGGGAGTGGGTACGAGCAGTACTTC.

The rearrangement joins TRBV5-1 to TRBJ2-5, with D uncertain. Germline-derived CDR1 and CDR2 are SGHRS and YFSETQ. The CDR3 runs to 13 residues. Deletions cut 2 bases from V and 1 base from J, with 6 bases between. CDR3 in DNA: TGCGCCAGCAGCTTTAGCAGCCAAGAGACCCAGTACTTC. This translates into CASSFSSQETQYF.

This chain joins TRBV5-5 and TRBJ2-1, with 12 bases matching TRBD2. The CDR3 contains 16 residues. With V trimmed by 3 bases and J by 7 bases, 8 bases remained unmatched. Germline lookup yields CDR1 SGHKS and CDR2 YYEKEE (reference sequence). CDR3 amino acids: CASSSRLAGEGNEQFF. The DNA for the CDR3 is TGTGCCAGCAGCTCCCGACTAGCGGGGGAAGGGAATGAGCAGTTCTTC.

This sequence joins TRBV6-5 and TRBJ2-2; TRBD2 might be the D (6 bases). The CDR3 extends over 13 amino acids. V lost 6 bases to trimming and J lost 6 bases, with 11 bases between them. Looked up from germline, CDR1 is MNHEY and CDR2 is SVGAGI. CDR3 bases: TGTGCCAGCAGCCGAAAGCGGGCCGGGGAGCTGTTTTTT. Encoded protein: CASSRKRAGELFF.

The chain has TRBV30 and TRBJ2-3; D unclear. Germline values: CDR1 GTSNPN, CDR2 SVGIG (reference sequence). The ends were cut back, 2 bases at V and 1 base at J, with 4 bases in the middle. The CDR3 loop spans 12 amino acids. The CDR3, as DNA: TGTGCCTGGAGTATAGGCACAGATACGCAGTATTTT. Protein sequence: CAWSIGTDTQYF.

The chain recombines TRBV12-5 with TRBJ2-7; TRBD2 agrees at 7 bases. Germline CDR1 reads LGHNT; CDR2 reads FRNRAP. Trimming took 5 bases from V and 5 from J; bases not matched to a gene: 9. The CDR3 length is 14 residues. DNA of the CDR3: TGTGCTAGTGGTCCCAGAGGCGGGAGCCACGAGCAGTACTTC. This sequence encodes CASGPRGGSHEQYF.

The chain joins TRBV7-6 to TRBJ1-6; D is unresolved. The CDR3 extends over 14 amino acids. Between the trimmed V and J ends, which lost 1 base and 5 bases, there was a span of 6 bases. From germline, CDR1 is SGHVS and CDR2 FNYEAQ. The CDR3 DNA is TGTGCCAGCAGCTTAGGGCAGGATAATTCACCCCTCCACTTT. Its protein product is CASSLGQDNSPLHF.

The V and J genes are TRBV19 and TRBJ2-1; D is possibly TRBD2 (6 bases). Trimming removed 6 bases from V and 4 bases from J, with 10 bases in between. Germline V gene data show CDR1 as LNHDA and CDR2 as SQIVND (reference sequence). CDR3 length: 13 amino acids. The CDR3 DNA is TGTGCCAGTAGCCCCCGGGGGTACAATGAGCAGTTCTTC. Amino acid sequence: CASSPRGYNEQFF.

This clone has just one count. The genes are TRBV9 and TRBJ1-5; 7 nucleotides agree with TRBD1. CDR3 size: 15 residues. V lost 6 bases, J lost 3 bases, and 9 bases stayed unmatched. Germline lookup yields CDR1 SGDLS and CDR2 YYNGEE. The CDR3 nucleotides are TGTGCCAGCAAGAGAACAGGGGTTAACAATCAGCCCCAGCATTTT. Translating gives CASKRTGVNNQPQHF. The variable domain in full, with the rest retrieved from reference TRBV9 and TRBJ1-5, is DSGVTQTPKHLITATGQRVTLRCSPRSGDLSVYWYQQSLDQGLQFLIQYYNGEERAKGNILERFSAQQFPDLHSELNLSSLELGDSALYFCASKRTGVNNQPQHFGDGTRLSIL.

This clone showed up just a few times. The gene calls are TRBV5-4 and TRBJ2-3; 10 nucleotides agree with TRBD2. The V segment lost 4 bases and the J segment 3 bases; nucleotides outside the gene matches: 8. The germline gives CDR1 SGHNT, CDR2 YYREEE (reference sequence). There are 16 residues in the CDR3. The DNA for the CDR3 is TGTGCCAGCAGCCCTCCACAGCGGGAGGGAACAGATACGCAGTATTTT. Its protein is CASSPPQREGTDTQYF.